This entry lists 28 T cell receptor beta chains sequenced from one sample in a study of CD8 T cells in Susac syndrome. Random hexamers were used to reverse transcribe about 0.5 to 1 ug of RNA. TCRdb re-called the immunoSEQ multiplex PCR reads with MiXCR, one entry per CDR3 protein. Of 150,000 to 250,000 distinct CDR3 sequences detected, roughly 96% appear once; the ten largest clones hold approximately 0.097%. The sequencing input was CD4+ T cells from PBMCs. The origin of the receptors is a human donor with multiple sclerosis.

The V call is TRBV19, the J call TRBJ1-2; D is ambiguous. This CDR3 contains 15 residues. V was cut by 7 bases and J by 4 bases, with 19 bases left in between. The V gene's germline CDR1 is LNHDA and CDR2 SQIVND (reference sequence). In DNA, the CDR3 is TGTGCCAGTAAGAAGGAATCGGGCCGAGCCTATGGCTACACCTTC. Its translation is CASKKESGRAYGYTF.

This clonotype was picked up one time. V gene TRBV20-1 combines with J gene TRBJ1-5, with D unclear. The CDR3 contains 15 residues. Germline CDR1 reads DFQATT; CDR2 reads SNEGSKA (reference sequence). Trimming pared 3 bases from V and 1 base from J, leaving 13 bases between. CDR3 in DNA: TGCAGTGCTAGTATCCCGTCGGCCAGCAATCAGCCCCAGCATTTT. Residues: CSASIPSASNQPQHF.

This chain uses TRBV18 with TRBJ2-1, with D perhaps matching TRBD1 or TRBD2 (5 bases each). CDR3 size: 15 residues. V lost 2 bases, J lost 5 bases, and 13 bases lay in between. The V gene's germline CDR1 is KGHSH and CDR2 LQKENI. The CDR3 nucleotides read TGTGCCAGCTCACCAAGTGTGAGGGGTGACAATGAGCAGTTCTTC. This translates into CASSPSVRGDNEQFF. Looking up the rest from reference TRBV18 and TRBJ2-1 gives the full variable domain: NAGVMQNPRHLVRRRGQEARLRCSPMKGHSHVYWYRQLPEEGLKFMVYLQKENIIDESGMPKERFSAEFPKEGPSILRIQQVVRGDSAAYFCASSPSVRGDNEQFFGPGTRLTVL.

This rearrangement joins TRBV4-2 to TRBJ2-7; D is undetermined. Trimming took 0 bases from V and 4 from J, leaving 7 bases between them. Germline CDR1 reads LGHNA; CDR2 reads YNFKEQ. CDR3 length: 13 amino acids. The CDR3 loop is CASSQDLEYEQYF. CDR3 coding DNA: TGTGCCAGCAGCCAAGATTTGGAATACGAGCAGTACTTC.

This clonotype was detected only once. This chain joins TRBV19 and TRBJ2-3; the D gene is possibly TRBD2 (5 bases). Deletions cut 6 bases from V and 2 bases from J, with 12 bases between. The CDR3 contains 14 residues. The germline V gene has CDR1 LNHDA and CDR2 SQIVND (reference sequence). The CDR3: CASREADFTDTQYF. DNA of the CDR3: TGTGCCAGTAGGGAGGCGGACTTCACAGATACGCAGTATTTT.

The chain uses TRBV7-8 and TRBJ1-5; D is unresolved. V dropped 5 bases and J dropped 6 bases, with 20 bases sitting between them. CDR3 length: 16 residues. The germline CDR1 and CDR2 sequences are SGHVS and FQNEAQ. The CDR3 reads CASSPYSRGSSQPQHF. As DNA, the CDR3 is TGTGCCAGCAGCCCGTACAGCCGGGGTTCGTCTCAGCCCCAGCATTTT. Full variable domain (rest looked up from reference TRBV7-8 and TRBJ1-5): GAGVSQSPRYKVAKRGQDVALRCDPISGHVSLFWYQQALGQGPEFLTYFQNEAQLDKSGLPSDRFFAERPEGSVSTLKIQRTQQEDSAVYLCASSPYSRGSSQPQHFGDGTRLSIL.

V usage is TRBV12-3 or TRBV12-4 and J usage is TRBJ2-7; D might be TRBD2 (5 bases). This CDR3 comprises 17 residues. V was shortened by 4 bases and J by 6 bases, with 25 bases between the two germline ends. CDR3 in amino acids: CASSWAVSSPSKREQYF. The CDR3 DNA sequence: TGTGCCAGCAGTTGGGCCGTTTCATCGCCTAGCAAACGCGAGCAGTACTTC.

V gene TRBV15 combines with J gene TRBJ1-2, with D possibly matching TRBD1 (5 bases). Between the trimmed V and J ends, which lost 4 bases and 5 bases, there was a span of 17 bases. The CDR3 covers 15 residues. The germline CDR1 and CDR2 sequences are LNHNV and YYDKDF (reference sequence). The chain's CDR3 is CATSTRQGIEYGYTF. The CDR3 coding sequence is TGTGCCACCAGCACCCGGCAGGGCATCGAATATGGCTACACCTTC.

The genes are TRBV29-1 and TRBJ1-2, with D unclear. CDR1 SQVTM and CDR2 ANQGSEA come from the germline V gene. V was trimmed by 5 bases and J by 8 bases, leaving 15 bases between them. This CDR3 region has 12 residues. CDR3 nucleotides: TGCAGCGTTACTTCGGCCCGTGGCGGCTACACCTTC. Its protein is CSVTSARGGYTF.

The rearrangement joins TRBV10-3 to TRBJ1-2; no reliable D call. CDR1 is ENHRY, CDR2 SYGVKD, per germline. V dropped 4 bases and J dropped 4 bases, with 10 bases sitting between them. The CDR3 is made up of 13 amino acids. DNA of the CDR3: TGTGCCATCAGTGCTGGAGCCCCCTATGGCTACACCTTC. This gives the protein CAISAGAPYGYTF.

The chain employs TRBV20-1 and TRBJ2-1, with 8 nucleotides matching TRBD2. This CDR3 comprises 15 residues. Per germline, CDR1 DFQATT and CDR2 SNEGSKA (reference sequence). V shed 2 bases and J 2 bases; nucleotides not matched to a gene: 5. CDR3 in amino acids: CSARPGGRTYNEQFF. The CDR3 DNA reads as TGCAGTGCTAGACCGGGGGGGAGGACCTACAATGAGCAGTTCTTC.

The rearrangement joins TRBV27 to TRBJ1-2; 12 nucleotides agree with TRBD1. Germline values: CDR1 MNHEY, CDR2 SMNVEV (reference sequence). Unmatched junction bases numbered 13, after V lost 4 bases and J lost 4 bases. The CDR3 length is 18 residues. CDR3 nucleotides: TGTGCCAGCAGTTCTTTTCCATCCGGGACAGGGGGCGTCTATGGCTACACCTTC. Residues: CASSSFPSGTGGVYGYTF.

This clonotype came up once. V and J are TRBV4-1 and TRBJ1-5; 7 bases fit TRBD1. The V and J ends lost 3 bases and 5 bases, in that order; junction bases with no gene match: 10. In germline, CDR1 is MGHRA, CDR2 YSYEKL. The CDR3 is 16 amino acids. CDR3 nucleotide sequence: TGCGCCAGCAGCCAGTGGACAGGTACTCGGGATCAGCCCCAGCATTTT. Translation gives CASSQWTGTRDQPQHF.

The CDR3 sequence: CAWSVFLEAFF. CDR3 bases: TGTGCCTGGAGTGTGTTTCTAGAAGCTTTCTTT. The chain links TRBV30 to TRBJ1-1, with D hard to call. V dropped 0 bases and J dropped 8 bases, with 7 bases sitting between them. The CDR3 runs to 11 residues. Per germline, CDR1 GTSNPN and CDR2 SVGIG (reference sequence).

The V call is TRBV3-1, the J call TRBJ2-1; 14 nucleotides match TRBD2. This CDR3 has 16 residues. Germline V gene lookup returns CDR1 LGHDT and CDR2 YNNKEL (reference sequence). The V and J ends lost 4 bases and 9 bases, in that order; junction bases with no gene match: 8. The CDR3 spells CASSPWTSGRLGEQFF. DNA of the CDR3: TGTGCCAGCAGCCCCTGGACTAGCGGGAGGTTGGGTGAGCAGTTCTTC.

This clonotype was seen a single time. At one end, the junction sequence differs from germline, possibly due to a read error. The DNA of the CDR3 is TGTGCCAGTAGTTACCGCGGGGAACTGTTTTTT. Translating gives CASSYRGELFF. The chain employs TRBV6-5 and TRBJ1-4; D uncertain. This CDR3 comprises 11 residues. CDR1 is MNHEY and CDR2 is SVGAGI in the germline V gene.

The rearrangement links TRBV24-1 to TRBJ2-1; D might be TRBD2 (6 bases). In germline, CDR1 is KGHDR, CDR2 SFDVKD. V gave up 4 bases and J gave up 7 bases, with 13 bases separating them. There are 14 residues in the CDR3. DNA for the CDR3: TGTGCCACCAGTGACCGCACGCGGGAAAATGAGCAGTTCTTC. This encodes CATSDRTRENEQFF.

This clonotype was recorded a few times. The chain links TRBV7-9 to TRBJ2-1; D is unclear. CDR1 is SEHNR and CDR2 is FQNEAQ in the germline V gene (reference sequence). The V end lost 5 bases, the J end lost 6 bases, and 5 bases lay between the germline ends. There are 11 residues in the CDR3. The CDR3 loop is CASSPINEQFF. CDR3 coding DNA: TGTGCCAGCAGCCCCATCAATGAGCAGTTCTTC.

The chain has TRBV15 and TRBJ2-1; D is unclear. Trimming stripped 1 base from V and 2 bases from J, with 12 bases between. CDR1 is LNHNV, CDR2 YYDKDF, per germline (reference sequence). The CDR3 is made up of 16 amino acids. The CDR3 here is CATSRGTYLAYNEQFF. CDR3 coding DNA: TGTGCCACCAGCAGAGGGACCTACCTGGCCTACAATGAGCAGTTCTTC. The whole variable domain, remainder taken from reference TRBV15 and TRBJ2-1, is DAMVIQNPRYQVTQFGKPVTLSCSQTLNHNVMYWYQQKSSQAPKLLFHYYDKDFNNEADTPDNFQSRRPNTSFCFLDIRSPGLGDTAMYLCATSRGTYLAYNEQFFGPGTRLTVL.

This chain connects TRBV29-1 to TRBJ1-1; D is possibly TRBD1 (5 bases). V lost 6 bases and J lost 7, with 18 bases in between. The CDR3 runs to 13 residues. Germline CDR1 is SQVTM and CDR2 is ANQGSEA. The chain's CDR3 is CSVAGTGGFEAFF. The CDR3 nucleotides are TGCAGCGTGGCCGGGACCGGGGGTTTTGAAGCTTTCTTT.

The chain joins TRBV28 to TRBJ2-7; 7 bases align to TRBD2. The germline V gene encodes CDR1 MDHEN and CDR2 SYDVKM. With V trimmed by 5 bases and J by 7 bases, 26 bases remained unmatched. The CDR3 consists of 19 residues. CDR3 DNA sequence: TGTGCCAGCAGTCTACCCTCAGGCAGTCGGGCGGGAGCCCTCTGGGAGCAGTACTTC. As protein: CASSLPSGSRAGALWEQYF.

V usage is TRBV7-9 and J usage is TRBJ1-2, with 8 bases matching TRBD1. The CDR3 spans 13 residues. The junction had 9 bases not matched to a gene; V was cut back by 3 bases and J by 12 bases. Germline-derived CDR1 and CDR2 are SEHNR and FQNEAQ (reference sequence). In DNA form, the CDR3 reads TGTGCCAGCAGCTTCGAGGGGGCAGGGGGCCACACCTTC. This gives the protein CASSFEGAGGHTF.

This chain links TRBV29-1 with TRBJ2-2; a possible D gene is TRBD1 (6 bases). CDR3 length equals 14 residues. Germline V lookup: CDR1 SQVTM, CDR2 ANQGSEA. Trimming took off 2 bases at V and 5 bases at J, with 12 bases between the two ends. For the CDR3, the DNA is TGCAGCGTTGAACACGACAGGTGGACCGGGGAGCTGTTTTTT. Its protein is CSVEHDRWTGELFF.

This chain connects TRBV20-1 to TRBJ1-1; D is undetermined. V was trimmed by 4 bases and J by 0 bases, leaving 9 bases between them. Germline loops: CDR1 DFQATT, CDR2 SNEGSKA (reference sequence). The CDR3 is 13 residues long. CDR3 sequence reads: CSAKQSLNTEAFF. In nucleotides, the CDR3 is TGCAGTGCTAAACAGAGCCTGAACACTGAAGCTTTCTTT.

The rearrangement links TRBV27 to TRBJ1-1; D call uncertain. The V end lost 5 bases, the J end lost 6 bases, and 13 bases lay between the germline ends. Germline V gives CDR1 MNHEY, CDR2 SMNVEV (reference sequence). The CDR3 has 13 amino acids. The CDR3 is CASSREERAEAFF. The CDR3 nucleotides are TGTGCCAGCAGTCGGGAGGAGCGTGCTGAAGCTTTCTTT.

This chain's CDR3 is CASRSGGSEKLFF. The CDR3, as DNA: TGTGCCAGCAGATCAGGGGGCTCTGAAAAACTGTTTTTT. The chain uses TRBV13 and TRBJ1-4; 8 bases are a match to TRBD1. V was clipped by 6 bases and J by 7 bases; unmatched bases: 4. This CDR3 has 13 residues. Germline V gives CDR1 PRHDT, CDR2 FYEKMQ (reference sequence).

This clonotype appeared once. The V call is TRBV29-1, the J call TRBJ1-2; D may be TRBD1 (5 bases). Germline V gives CDR1 SQVTM, CDR2 ANQGSEA. V lost 1 base and J lost 7, with 10 bases in between. The CDR3 loop spans 12 amino acids. CDR3 DNA sequence: TGCAGCGTTGAAGGGGGGGGTAGTGGCTACACCTTC. It codes for CSVEGGGSGYTF.

This chain connects TRBV24-1 to TRBJ2-3; 7 bases agree with TRBD1. The germline V gene has CDR1 KGHDR and CDR2 SFDVKD. The V gene end was trimmed by 3 bases and the J gene end by 2 bases; junction bases not matched to a gene: 7. This CDR3 region has 16 residues. The CDR3 spells CATSDLRDSSTDTQYF. The CDR3 nucleotides read TGTGCCACCAGTGATCTCAGGGACAGTTCCACAGATACGCAGTATTTT.